These 30 T cell receptor beta chains originate from one sample sequenced in a study of blood T cell repertoires in COVID-19. The repertoire was sequenced with immunoSEQ multiplex PCR; TCRdb's copy has only in-frame clones and lacks some. The sample lists roughly 60,000 clones, about four fifths occurring once. The source material was peripheral blood. Receptors originate from a woman older than 75 with acute or convalescent COVID-19.

This chain joins TRBV11-2 and TRBJ2-3, with 10 bases fitting TRBD2. The J segment lost 6 bases and the V segment lost 3 bases, leaving 6 bases of the junction unmatched. Germline loops: CDR1 SGHAT, CDR2 FQNNGV. This CDR3 contains 15 residues. The DNA for the CDR3 is TGTGCCAGCAGCTTTAGCGGGGGGCGGACGGATACGCAGTATTTT. It codes for CASSFSGGRTDTQYF.

V is TRBV6-5 and J is TRBJ1-2, with TRBD1 as a possible D gene (5 bases). CDR3 length equals 11 residues. Germline-derived CDR1 and CDR2 are MNHEY and SVGAGI. The V end was cut by 10 bases, the J end by 5 bases, with 11 bases between. CDR3 nucleotides: TGTGCCACGGGTAGACAGTATGGCTACACCTTC. The encoded protein is CATGRQYGYTF.

CDR3 nucleotides: TGTGCCAGCAGCGGTAGCTCTGGGGCCAACGTCCTGACTTTC. Translation: CASSGSSGANVLTF. The rearrangement uses TRBV9 and TRBJ2-6; D is unclear. V gave up 3 bases and J gave up 0 bases, with 4 bases separating them. The germline gives CDR1 SGDLS, CDR2 YYNGEE. The CDR3 is made up of 14 amino acids.

V gene TRBV4-3 combines with J gene TRBJ2-6; D is perhaps TRBD1 (5 bases). The germline V gene has CDR1 LGHNA and CDR2 YSLEER. V was trimmed by 3 bases and J by 0 bases, leaving 12 bases between them. This CDR3 comprises 17 residues. This CDR3 is CASSHQGLSSGANVLTF. DNA of the CDR3: TGCGCCAGCAGCCACCAGGGTCTGAGCTCTGGGGCCAACGTCCTGACTTTC.

This chain joins TRBV6-5 and TRBJ2-5; D perhaps matches TRBD2 (6 bases). The CDR3 has 15 amino acids. Germline CDR1 MNHEY, CDR2 SVGAGI. V was clipped by 5 bases and J by 5 bases, with 18 bases between them. The CDR3: CASSMILLGRETQYF. The CDR3, as DNA: TGTGCCAGCAGTATGATCCTCTTAGGGAGGGAGACCCAGTACTTC.

The V and J genes are TRBV5-1 and TRBJ2-1; D is ambiguous. The germline V gene has CDR1 SGHRS and CDR2 YFSETQ. V gave up 1 base and J gave up 5 bases, with 7 bases separating them. The CDR3 is 13 amino acids. CDR3 bases: TGCGCCAGCAGCTTGCTAGTCAACAATGAGCAGTTCTTC. Its translation is CASSLLVNNEQFF. The complete variable domain, with remaining parts taken from reference TRBV5-1 and TRBJ2-1, reads KAGVTQTPRYLIKTRGQQVTLSCSPISGHRSVSWYQQTPGQGLQFLFEYFSETQRNKGNFPGRFSGRQFSNSRSEMNVSTLELGDSALYLCASSLLVNNEQFFGPGTRLTVL.

The chain employs TRBV28 and TRBJ1-2, with 8 bases identical to TRBD1. The CDR3 runs 14 residues. V lost 0 bases and J lost 4; bases outside the gene matches: 1. CDR1 MDHEN and CDR2 SYDVKM come from the germline V gene. Here the CDR3 DNA reads TGTGCCAGCAGTTTATGGACAGGGGCCTATGGCTACACCTTC. As protein: CASSLWTGAYGYTF.

This clone appeared once. This chain links TRBV2 with TRBJ2-7; TRBD2 aligns across 11 bases. The J segment lost 6 bases and the V segment lost 6 bases, leaving 7 bases of the junction unmatched. CDR1 is SNHLY, CDR2 FYNNEI, per germline. The CDR3 is 14 residues long. CDR3 DNA: TGTGCCAGCAGACTAGCGGGAGTTGTGGCCGAGCAGTACTTC. Protein: CASRLAGVVAEQYF.

This clone was detected only a few times. This chain links TRBV10-3 with TRBJ2-7; 12 bases line up with TRBD2. The CDR3 runs 13 residues. The trim removed 4 bases at V and 6 bases at J, leaving 1 base unmatched. Germline V gene sequence: CDR1 ENHRY, CDR2 SYGVKD. In DNA form, the CDR3 reads TGTGCCATCAGTGGACTAGCGGGAGTCGAGCAGTACTTC. This sequence encodes CAISGLAGVEQYF.

The V gene is TRBV7-8, the J gene TRBJ1-2; 7 nucleotides match TRBD1. The CDR3 extends over 13 amino acids. Germline assignment: CDR1 SGHVS and CDR2 FQNEAQ. After removal of 5 bases from V and 8 bases from J, the junction contained 8 bases not matched to a gene. For the CDR3, the DNA is TGTGCCAGCAGCGGCCGGACAGGCGGCGGCTACACCTTC. Translated, it gives CASSGRTGGGYTF.

Turning to this clone: Different DNA sequences within this sample yield the same CDR3. As DNA, the CDR3 is TGTGCCAGCAGCTTATGGCTAGCGGGGAACAATGAGCAGTTCTTC. Translating it yields CASSLWLAGNNEQFF. This chain joins TRBV7-9 and TRBJ2-1, with 9 bases fitting TRBD2. The CDR3 contains 15 residues. Germline V gives CDR1 SEHNR, CDR2 FQNEAQ (reference sequence). Losses at the gene ends were 2 bases for V and 5 bases for J; bases not matched to a gene: 4. Together with reference TRBV7-9 and TRBJ2-1, the CDR3 gives the full variable domain: DTGVSQNPRHKITKRGQNVTFRCDPISEHNRLYWYRQTLGQGPEFLTYFQNEAQLEKSRLLSDRFSAERPKGSFSTLEIQRTEQGDSAMYLCASSLWLAGNNEQFFGPGTRLTVL.

CDR3 bases: TGTGCCAGCTCAGCTGACAGGGCGAACACTGAAGCTTTCTTT. Translating gives CASSADRANTEAFF. The rearrangement links TRBV18 to TRBJ1-1; 7 positions agree with TRBD1. Germline CDR1 and CDR2: KGHSH and LQKENI. Trimming took 5 bases from V and 1 from J; bases not matched to a gene: 4. The CDR3 totals 14 residues.

This clone was picked up a small number of times. V usage is TRBV19 and J usage is TRBJ1-4; 8 nucleotides line up with TRBD1. The CDR3 length is 16 residues. V dropped 9 bases and J dropped 4; count of bases not matched to a gene: 13. CDR1 and CDR2 from the germline V gene are LNHDA and SQIVND (reference sequence). The CDR3 nucleotides are TGTGCCAGCCACCCCTATACAGGGGGTGATAATGAAAAACTGTTTTTT. Protein sequence: CASHPYTGGDNEKLFF.

This CDR3 is CASRRNRVPGEKLFF. CDR3 coding DNA: TGTGCCAGCAGGCGTAACCGGGTTCCGGGGGAAAAACTGTTTTTT. V and J are TRBV6-5 and TRBJ1-4; D is unresolved. CDR3 size: 15 residues. Per germline, CDR1 MNHEY and CDR2 SVGAGI. Trimming stripped 6 bases from V and 8 bases from J, with 19 bases between.

The rearrangement links TRBV12-3 or TRBV12-4 to TRBJ1-2; D remains unclear. This CDR3 has 13 amino acids. Trimming removed 2 bases from V and 4 bases from J, with 8 bases in between. CDR3 loop: CASSLTESYGYTF. CDR3 DNA: TGTGCCAGCAGTTTAACTGAGAGCTATGGCTACACCTTC.

This chain connects TRBV2 to TRBJ2-3; TRBD2 matches 9 bases. Germline CDR1 and CDR2: SNHLY and FYNNEI. Trimming at V came to 9 bases and at J to 5 bases, leaving 9 bases not matched to a gene. This CDR3 is 14 amino acids long. Written as DNA, the CDR3 is TGTGCCAGGGTAGCGGGGGCCAGGGGAGATACGCAGTATTTT. Its translation: CARVAGARGDTQYF.

The V call is TRBV5-8, the J call TRBJ2-2; TRBD1 matches 7 bases. This CDR3 has 15 amino acids. Germline V gene data show CDR1 as SGHTS and CDR2 as YDEGEE. After removal of 4 bases from V and 6 bases from J, the junction contained 9 bases not matched to a gene. This CDR3 reads CASSPGGFIAGELFF. Here the CDR3 DNA reads TGTGCCAGCAGCCCAGGGGGTTTTATCGCCGGGGAGCTGTTTTTT.

The chain couples TRBV30 to TRBJ2-2; no clear D gene. The CDR3 length is 12 residues. The V gene lost 3 bases and the J gene lost 3 bases, with 5 bases spanning the gap. In germline, CDR1 is GTSNPN, CDR2 SVGIG (reference sequence). As DNA, the CDR3 is TGTGCCTGGAGCTACGACACCGGGGAGCTGTTTTTT. It specifies CAWSYDTGELFF.

This chain joins TRBV7-2 and TRBJ2-1; TRBD2 matches 11 bases. This CDR3 region has 20 residues. Looked up from germline, CDR1 is SGHTA and CDR2 is FQGNSA. V gave up 0 bases and J gave up 4 bases; unmatched junction bases: 14. The CDR3 DNA reads TGTGCCAGCAGCTTAGCGTTAAGGGACCGACTAGCGGGGAAATACAATGAGCAGTTCTTC. Its protein product is CASSLALRDRLAGKYNEQFF.

The gene calls are TRBV9 and TRBJ2-3; TRBD1 might be the D (5 bases). CDR1 SGDLS and CDR2 YYNGEE come from the germline V gene. Trimming removed 3 bases from V and 0 bases from J, with 14 bases in between. The CDR3 runs to 16 residues. The CDR3, as DNA: TGTGCCAGCAGCGGAATAGGGGTCGTTAGCACAGATACGCAGTATTTT. This translates into CASSGIGVVSTDTQYF.

The CDR3 nucleotides read TGTGCCAGCAGCCAAGAAGGACAGGGGGCCCAAAGAGGAGCTTTCTTT. Its protein is CASSQEGQGAQRGAFF. V and J are TRBV4-2 and TRBJ1-1; 11 positions match TRBD1. The trim removed 0 bases at V and 10 bases at J, leaving 10 bases unmatched. CDR1 and CDR2 (germline): LGHNA, YNFKEQ. The CDR3 extends over 16 amino acids.

The chain links TRBV7-3 to TRBJ2-1, with 14 nucleotides matching TRBD2. Unmatched junction bases numbered 7, after V lost 3 bases and J lost 6 bases. The CDR3 sequence is 17 residues long. Germline CDR1 SGHTA, CDR2 FQGTGA. This CDR3 reads CASSFSGTSGSGNEQFF. CDR3 DNA sequence: TGTGCCAGCAGCTTTTCCGGGACTAGCGGGAGCGGCAATGAGCAGTTCTTC.

The gene calls are TRBV5-1 and TRBJ2-3, with D perhaps TRBD2 (7 bases). Per germline, CDR1 SGHRS and CDR2 YFSETQ. The V and J ends lost 4 bases and 5 bases respectively, with 17 bases between them. The length of the CDR3 is 15 residues. The CDR3 protein is CASSLGAGEVDTQYF. The CDR3 DNA is TGCGCCAGCAGCCTGGGGGCGGGAGAAGTAGATACGCAGTATTTT.

This clone occurred once. The CDR3 nucleotides read TGTGCCAGCAGCAAGGGGGGGGACTCAAGATGGACCACTGAAGCTTTCTTT. This gives the protein CASSKGGDSRWTTEAFF. This chain connects TRBV5-4 to TRBJ1-1, with a possible D match to TRBD1 (6 bases). The CDR3 contains 17 residues. The germline gives CDR1 SGHNT, CDR2 YYREEE (reference sequence). The V and J ends lost 4 bases and 4 bases respectively, with 23 bases between them.

The chain joins TRBV12-3 or TRBV12-4 to TRBJ2-7; the D gene is possibly TRBD2 (5 bases). Trimming took off 6 bases at V and 0 bases at J, with 6 bases between the two ends. The CDR3 has 12 amino acids. In DNA form, the CDR3 reads TGTGCCAGCAGGAGGGCCTCCTACGAGCAGTACTTC. It is translated as CASRRASYEQYF.

The CDR3 DNA reads TGTGCCTCTACGAGTCTCTACAATGAGCAGTTCTTC. Its translation is CASTSLYNEQFF. The chain has TRBV27 and TRBJ2-1; D is undetermined. The CDR3 runs to 12 residues. Per the germline V gene, CDR1 is MNHEY and CDR2 is SMNVEV (reference sequence). Between the trimmed V and J ends, which lost 11 bases and 3 bases, there was a span of 11 bases.

This clone is classed as medium-sized. The chain employs TRBV7-9 and TRBJ1-1; 7 nucleotides line up with TRBD1. CDR1 SEHNR and CDR2 FQNEAQ come from the germline V gene (reference sequence). The CDR3 totals 14 residues. The junction had 8 bases not matched to a gene; V was cut back by 5 bases and J by 5 bases. The CDR3 reads CASSHRGGVTEAFF. The CDR3 nucleotides are TGTGCCAGCAGCCACAGGGGCGGGGTGACTGAAGCTTTCTTT.

The rearrangement links TRBV5-1 to TRBJ2-1; 15 bases match TRBD2. The length of the CDR3 is 15 residues. The V gene end was trimmed by 4 bases and the J gene end by 9 bases; junction bases not matched to a gene: 5. CDR1 and CDR2 (germline): SGHRS, YFSETQ. The DNA for the CDR3 is TGCGCCAGCAGCCTATCGGGACTAGCGGGGGGTGAGCAGTTCTTC. Its protein is CASSLSGLAGGEQFF.

The J gene is TRBJ2-2, the V gene TRBV7-2; perhaps TRBD2 as D (5 bases). Looked up from germline, CDR1 is SGHTA and CDR2 is FQGNSA. V lost 7 bases, J lost 4 bases, and 16 bases lay in between. The CDR3 is made up of 15 amino acids. Here the CDR3 reads CASTLFIGGTGELFF. The CDR3 region has the DNA TGTGCCAGCACCCTCTTCATCGGAGGCACCGGGGAGCTGTTTTTT.

The chain links TRBV15 to TRBJ1-4; 7 positions match TRBD1. The CDR3 sequence is 17 residues long. V gave up 1 base and J gave up 2 bases; unmatched junction bases: 7. CDR1 LNHNV and CDR2 YYDKDF come from the germline V gene (reference sequence). CDR3 in amino acids: CATSRVGTGETNEKLFF. The CDR3 coding sequence is TGTGCCACCAGCAGAGTTGGAACAGGGGAGACTAATGAAAAACTGTTTTTT.